These 17 T cell receptor beta chains share one sample of origin, sequenced in a study of blood T cell repertoires in COVID-19 (dated by TCRdb to between 2020 and 2021). Receptors were amplified or captured by the immunoSEQ multiplex PCR assay. The clones in this table, taken by TCRdb from immuneACCESS, are in-frame only. Not every clone is retained; where verified, under half of the shortfall comes from an unresolved V gene, and the cause of the rest is unknown. The sample has around 290,000 clones on record, roughly 90% of them singletons. The top ten clones comprise about 4.6% of the sample. The source material was peripheral blood. Every receptor here comes from a middle-aged man with acute or convalescent COVID-19.

This clone appeared once. The chain carries TRBV3-1 (or the pseudogene TRBV3-2) and TRBJ2-7, with a possible D match to TRBD1 (6 bases). Germline CDR1 and CDR2: LGHDT and YNNKEL (reference sequence). V lost 8 bases and J 3 bases, leaving 11 bases between the germline ends. This CDR3 has 12 residues. The chain's CDR3 is CASGLGGYEQYF. CDR3 nucleotide sequence: TGTGCCAGCGGGTTAGGGGGCTACGAGCAGTACTTC.

The chain links TRBV24-1 to TRBJ2-3; weak D call: TRBD1 (5 bases). The CDR3 sequence is 14 residues long. Germline CDR1 reads KGHDR; CDR2 reads SFDVKD. V lost 8 bases and J lost 4, with 15 bases in between. The CDR3 DNA sequence: TGTGCCACCATGGGGCCGAAAACGCCAGATACGCAGTATTTT. This codes for CATMGPKTPDTQYF.

In nucleotides, the CDR3 is TGTGCCAGCAGGACTCCAGGGTCTGGCTATGGCTACACCTTC. Translated: CASRTPGSGYGYTF. V gene TRBV6-6 combines with J gene TRBJ1-2, with D perhaps TRBD1 (5 bases). CDR3 length equals 14 residues. V dropped 6 bases and J dropped 4 bases, with 15 bases sitting between them. The V gene's germline CDR1 is MNHNY and CDR2 SVGAGI (reference sequence).

The chain has TRBV2 and TRBJ2-7, with D maybe TRBD1 (6 bases). The CDR3 spans 12 residues. Per the germline V gene, CDR1 is SNHLY and CDR2 is FYNNEI. Between the trimmed V and J ends, which lost 5 bases and 9 bases, there was a span of 14 bases. CDR3 DNA sequence: TGTGCCAGCAGTACGGGCCTAGGGGGGCAGTACTTC. This translates into CASSTGLGGQYF. Using reference TRBV2 and TRBJ2-7 for the parts outside the CDR3, the full variable domain is EPEVTQTPSHQVTQMGQEVILRCVPISNHLYFYWYRQILGQKVEFLVSFYNNEISEKSEIFDDQFSVERPDGSNFTLKIRSTKLEDSAMYFCASSTGLGGQYFGPGTRLTVT.

The chain employs TRBV2 and TRBJ1-1, with a tentative D call TRBD1 (6 bases). The V end was cut by 9 bases, the J end by 1 base, with 18 bases between. Germline values: CDR1 SNHLY, CDR2 FYNNEI. The CDR3 has 15 amino acids. As DNA, the CDR3 is TGTGCCAGTGCCCATTCAGGACAGCCGAACACTGAAGCTTTCTTT. This encodes CASAHSGQPNTEAFF. The variable domain in full, with the rest retrieved from reference TRBV2 and TRBJ1-1, is EPEVTQTPSHQVTQMGQEVILRCVPISNHLYFYWYRQILGQKVEFLVSFYNNEISEKSEIFDDQFSVERPDGSNFTLKIRSTKLEDSAMYFCASAHSGQPNTEAFFGQGTRLTVV.

This clone has just a few counts. This chain links TRBV5-1 with TRBJ1-2; D gene unclear. With 7 bases removed from V and 1 base from J, the gap between germline ends came to 14 bases. The germline CDR1 and CDR2 sequences are SGHRS and YFSETQ. This CDR3 has 14 residues. The CDR3, as DNA: TGCGCCAGCGGTTCCGGGATTTTTAACTATGGCTACACCTTC. This codes for CASGSGIFNYGYTF.

The chain is built from TRBV2 and TRBJ2-7; the D gene is possibly TRBD2 (5 bases). Between the trimmed V and J ends, which lost 7 bases and 3 bases, there was a span of 16 bases. The CDR3 runs to 14 residues. CDR1 and CDR2 (germline): SNHLY, FYNNEI. Here the CDR3 reads CASNPRTAGYEQYF. For the CDR3, the DNA is TGTGCCAGCAACCCGCGGACGGCGGGCTACGAGCAGTACTTC.

The gene calls are TRBV15 and TRBJ2-5, with D perhaps matching TRBD1 (5 bases). V lost 4 bases and J 2 bases, leaving 26 bases between the germline ends. Germline lookup yields CDR1 LNHNV and CDR2 YYDKDF (reference sequence). There are 19 residues in the CDR3. Written as DNA, the CDR3 is TGTGCCACCAGCAACCCCCGGGCTGGGGCCTCTTACGAACAAGAGACCCAGTACTTC. This gives the protein CATSNPRAGASYEQETQYF.

The J gene is TRBJ2-3, the V gene TRBV10-2, with a weak D call TRBD2 (5 bases). Germline values: CDR1 WSHSY, CDR2 SAAADI. V gave up 6 bases and J gave up 2 bases, with 12 bases separating them. The CDR3 is made up of 14 amino acids. As DNA, the CDR3 is TGCGCCAGCAGCCTGGACTCCTACACAGATACGCAGTATTTT. Encoded protein: CASSLDSYTDTQYF.

The chain recombines TRBV3-1 (or the pseudogene TRBV3-2) with TRBJ2-7, with D possibly matching TRBD1 (6 bases). The CDR3 consists of 15 residues. CDR1 and CDR2 (germline): LGHDT, YNNKEL (reference sequence). The V end was cut by 0 bases, the J end by 0 bases, with 9 bases between. The CDR3 nucleotides read TGTGCCAGCAGCCAAGAGGGGACACTCTCCTACGAGCAGTACTTC. It encodes CASSQEGTLSYEQYF.

The gene calls are TRBV18 and TRBJ1-2; TRBD1 is a possible D gene (6 bases). Trimming took off 8 bases at V and 5 bases at J, with 21 bases between the two ends. The germline V gene has CDR1 KGHSH and CDR2 LQKENI. This CDR3 is built from 15 residues. The CDR3 reads CASTQTSRGRYGYTF. For the CDR3, the DNA is TGTGCCAGCACCCAAACCTCCAGGGGCCGATATGGCTACACCTTC.

Worth noting for this clone: At the DNA level, this CDR3 is encoded by other sequences in the same sample as well. The chain combines TRBV10-2 with TRBJ1-1; D possibly corresponds to TRBD1 (6 bases). V lost 5 bases, J lost 0 bases, and 10 bases lay in between. CDR1 and CDR2 (germline): WSHSY, SAAADI. The CDR3 is 14 amino acids. This chain's CDR3 is CASSRTVMNTEAFF. Here the CDR3 DNA reads TGCGCCAGCAGTAGGACAGTCATGAACACTGAAGCTTTCTTT.

The CDR3 DNA reads as TGTGCCAGTAGTATAGTTCCAGGGCTGAACACTGAAGCTTTCTTT. This translates into CASSIVPGLNTEAFF. This chain uses TRBV19 with TRBJ1-1, with a possible D match to TRBD1 (5 bases). The germline V gene encodes CDR1 LNHDA and CDR2 SQIVND (reference sequence). Trimming cost V 1 base and J 0 bases, with 9 bases left between them. The CDR3 is 15 amino acids. The whole variable domain, filled in from reference TRBV19 and TRBJ1-1, reads DGGITQSPKYLFRKEGQNVTLSCEQNLNHDAMYWYRQDPGQGLRLIYYSQIVNDFQKGDIAEGYSVSREKKESFPLTVTSAQKNPTAFYLCASSIVPGLNTEAFFGQGTRLTVV.

The rearrangement uses TRBV5-1 and TRBJ2-2; TRBD2 might be the D (5 bases). The CDR3 length is 15 residues. The germline V gene has CDR1 SGHRS and CDR2 YFSETQ. The ends were cut back, 0 bases at V and 1 base at J, with 7 bases in the middle. The CDR3 loop is CASSLAGKNTGELFF. The CDR3 nucleotides read TGCGCCAGCAGCTTGGCCGGGAAGAACACCGGGGAGCTGTTTTTT. The full variable domain, with the rest looked up from reference TRBV5-1 and TRBJ2-2, is KAGVTQTPRYLIKTRGQQVTLSCSPISGHRSVSWYQQTPGQGLQFLFEYFSETQRNKGNFPGRFSGRQFSNSRSEMNVSTLELGDSALYLCASSLAGKNTGELFFGEGSRLTVL.

Comments on this clone: Other nucleotide sequences from this sample produce the same CDR3. The V call is TRBV6-6, the J call TRBJ2-7; D is unclear. The V end lost 2 bases, the J end lost 5 bases, and 7 bases lay between the germline ends. Germline loops: CDR1 MNHNY, CDR2 SVGAGI (reference sequence). This CDR3 spans 12 amino acids. Written as DNA, the CDR3 is TGTGCCAGCAGTTACGTGGCAGACGAGCAGTACTTC. This codes for CASSYVADEQYF.

The chain links TRBV24-1 to TRBJ2-2; the match to TRBD1 covers 7 bases. CDR3 length: 19 amino acids. In germline, CDR1 is KGHDR, CDR2 SFDVKD. With 5 bases clipped from V and 1 base from J, the junction kept 15 bases outside the gene matches. The CDR3 reads CATSVTGAIHRQNTGELFF. The CDR3 nucleotides read TGTGCCACCAGTGTAACAGGGGCGATACACCGACAGAACACCGGGGAGCTGTTTTTT.

This sequence joins TRBV6-1 and TRBJ2-7; no firm D call. This CDR3 is built from 15 residues. Germline assignment: CDR1 MNHNS and CDR2 SASEGT. V lost 5 bases and J 0 bases, leaving 14 bases between the germline ends. The CDR3, as DNA: TGTGCCAGCAGTACCATAGACTCGAGCTCCTACGAGCAGTACTTC. It is translated as CASSTIDSSSYEQYF.